A single sample gave rise to the 25 T cell receptor beta chains below, sequenced in a study of radiation and T cells in renal cell carcinoma. Time point given: blood 2 weeks post-SBRT. Noted treatment: 15 Gy SBRT to primary tumor, nephrectomy 4 weeks later. Assay used: immunoSEQ multiplex PCR; TCRdb lists only in-frame clones, some missing. The sample has some 26,000 clones, roughly 80% seen once. Sequencing was performed on blood, taken from a patient whose treatment included radiotherapy and nephrectomy. These receptors were taken from a man in his 60s with renal cell carcinoma.

This sequence joins TRBV5-1 and TRBJ1-3; TRBD1 might be the D (5 bases). The CDR3 loop spans 16 amino acids. V was cut by 0 bases and J by 1 base, with 11 bases left in between. The germline gives CDR1 SGHRS, CDR2 YFSETQ. In DNA, the CDR3 is TGCGCCAGCAGCTTGGATCGTCCAGGGTCTGGAAACACCATATATTTT. Encoded protein: CASSLDRPGSGNTIYF. Filled out from reference TRBV5-1 and TRBJ1-3, the complete variable domain reads KAGVTQTPRYLIKTRGQQVTLSCSPISGHRSVSWYQQTPGQGLQFLFEYFSETQRNKGNFPGRFSGRQFSNSRSEMNVSTLELGDSALYLCASSLDRPGSGNTIYFGEGSWLTVV.

The gene calls are TRBV9 and TRBJ1-2; 12 positions match TRBD1. CDR1 and CDR2 (germline): SGDLS, YYNGEE. This CDR3 is built from 19 residues. The V gene end was trimmed by 4 bases and the J gene end by 4 bases; junction bases not matched to a gene: 17. CDR3 sequence (DNA): TGTGCCAGCAGCCTCGCTCCCTCGGGACAGGGGGCTAGTGGCTATGGCTACACCTTC. This encodes CASSLAPSGQGASGYGYTF.

The chain carries TRBV5-6 and TRBJ2-7; 7 nucleotides align to TRBD2. From germline, CDR1 is SGHDT and CDR2 YYEEEE. The ends lost 3 bases at V and 7 bases at J; junction bases unmatched: 10. The CDR3 is made up of 14 amino acids. The CDR3, as DNA: TGTGCCAGCAGCTCCCCATTCTTGGGAGGGGAGCAGTACTTC. Its protein is CASSSPFLGGEQYF.

This sequence joins TRBV7-6 and TRBJ2-1; 10 bases agree with TRBD1. The germline gives CDR1 SGHVS, CDR2 FNYEAQ. This CDR3 spans 15 amino acids. V shed 2 bases, J shed 7 bases, and the junction held 5 bases outside the gene matches. The CDR3 spells CASSLRQGAGNEQFF. CDR3 nucleotides: TGTGCCAGCAGCTTACGACAGGGGGCAGGTAATGAGCAGTTCTTC. Complete variable domain (other parts from reference TRBV7-6 and TRBJ2-1): GAGVSQSPRYKVTKRGQDVALRCDPISGHVSLYWYRQALGQGPEFLTYFNYEAQQDKSGLPNDRFSAERPEGSISTLTIQRTEQRDSAMYRCASSLRQGAGNEQFFGPGTRLTVL.

This rearrangement joins TRBV9 to TRBJ2-1, with 8 positions matching TRBD2. The CDR3 length is 15 residues. Germline values: CDR1 SGDLS, CDR2 YYNGEE. V lost 0 bases and J lost 4; bases outside the gene matches: 3. CDR3 protein: CASSVDLAGYNEQFF. CDR3 DNA sequence: TGTGCCAGCAGCGTAGATTTAGCGGGGTACAATGAGCAGTTCTTC.

This rearrangement joins TRBV7-2 to TRBJ1-3, with D unclear. Looked up from germline, CDR1 is SGHTA and CDR2 is FQGNSA. Trimming shortened V by 5 bases and J by 0 bases, and 11 bases separated the two germline ends. CDR3 size: 15 residues. The DNA for the CDR3 is TGTGCCAGCAGCCCGCCGGGGAGCTCTGGAAACACCATATATTTT. It translates to CASSPPGSSGNTIYF.

In regard to this clone: A junction boundary mismatches the germline segment, possibly from a read error. The chain has TRBV7-7 and TRBJ2-7; possible D gene TRBD1, 7 bases. The CDR3 extends over 15 amino acids. Germline-derived CDR1 and CDR2 are SSHAT and FNYEAQ (reference sequence). CDR3 in amino acids: CASSPGGPGHYEQYF. CDR3 sequence (DNA): TGTGCTAGCAGCCCAGGGGGGCCAGGTCACTACGAGCAGTACTTC.

The chain combines TRBV6-1 with TRBJ2-2; perhaps TRBD2 as D (6 bases). This CDR3 is 15 amino acids long. Looked up from germline, CDR1 is MNHNS and CDR2 is SASEGT. V shed 5 bases and J shed 6 bases, with 16 bases lying between them. CDR3 residues: CASSKSSVGAGELFF. CDR3 nucleotides: TGTGCCAGCAGTAAATCTAGCGTAGGGGCCGGGGAGCTGTTTTTT.

The chain is built from TRBV29-1 and TRBJ2-7; D is uncertain. From germline, CDR1 is SQVTM and CDR2 ANQGSEA. This CDR3 contains 11 residues. V lost 6 bases, J lost 3 bases, and 9 bases lay in between. The CDR3 DNA reads as TGCAGCGTGGACCACCGCTACGAGCAGTACTTC. Translated: CSVDHRYEQYF.

This chain links TRBV5-4 with TRBJ2-7; TRBD1 aligns across 11 bases. The CDR3 is 15 residues long. From germline, CDR1 is SGHNT and CDR2 YYREEE (reference sequence). The V gene end was trimmed by 2 bases and the J gene end by 3 bases; junction bases not matched to a gene: 4. CDR3 amino acids: CASSFGQGAVYEQYF. CDR3 sequence (DNA): TGTGCCAGCAGCTTCGGACAGGGGGCAGTCTACGAGCAGTACTTC. The complete variable domain, with remaining parts taken from reference TRBV5-4 and TRBJ2-7, reads ETGVTQSPTHLIKTRGQQVTLRCSSQSGHNTVSWYQQALGQGPQFIFQYYREEENGRGNFPPRFSGLQFPNYSSELNVNALELDDSALYLCASSFGQGAVYEQYFGPGTRLTVT.

The CDR3 sequence: CASSPGLAGDNEQFF. CDR3 bases: TGTGCCAGCTCACCGGGACTAGCGGGAGACAATGAGCAGTTCTTC. The gene calls are TRBV18 and TRBJ2-1; 14 bases are a match to TRBD2. This CDR3 region has 15 residues. J lost 5 bases, V lost 3 bases, and 0 bases had no gene match. Germline CDR1 reads KGHSH; CDR2 reads LQKENI.

The chain couples TRBV5-4 to TRBJ2-7; D is unresolved. Trimming took 0 bases from V and 3 from J, leaving 13 bases between them. CDR3 size: 15 residues. The V gene's germline CDR1 is SGHNT and CDR2 YYREEE (reference sequence). CDR3 DNA sequence: TGTGCCAGCAGCTTGGTGGGAAAACCTGGCTACGAGCAGTACTTC. Protein sequence: CASSLVGKPGYEQYF. Combining the CDR3 with reference TRBV5-4 and TRBJ2-7 gives the whole variable domain ETGVTQSPTHLIKTRGQQVTLRCSSQSGHNTVSWYQQALGQGPQFIFQYYREEENGRGNFPPRFSGLQFPNYSSELNVNALELDDSALYLCASSLVGKPGYEQYFGPGTRLTVT.

This clone was seen only once. The genes are TRBV7-9 and TRBJ1-2; tentatively, D is TRBD1 (6 bases). The germline V gene has CDR1 SEHNR and CDR2 FQNEAQ (reference sequence). The V gene lost 4 bases and the J gene lost 8 bases, with 20 bases spanning the gap. This CDR3 region has 15 residues. The CDR3 bases are TGTGCCAGCAGCTACCGGAGTCAGGGGCTGGGAGGCTACACCTTC. This codes for CASSYRSQGLGGYTF. Variable domain in full (rest from reference TRBV7-9 and TRBJ1-2): DTGVSQNPRHKITKRGQNVTFRCDPISEHNRLYWYRQTLGQGPEFLTYFQNEAQLEKSRLLSDRFSAERPKGSFSTLEIQRTEQGDSAMYLCASSYRSQGLGGYTFGSGTRLTVV.

The J gene is TRBJ2-2, the V gene TRBV5-1; the D gene could be TRBD1 or TRBD2 (5 bases each). V lost 2 bases to trimming and J lost 5 bases, with 16 bases between them. There are 16 residues in the CDR3. The germline V gene encodes CDR1 SGHRS and CDR2 YFSETQ. The chain's CDR3 is CASSLLVQGETGELFF. CDR3 coding DNA: TGCGCCAGCAGCTTATTGGTTCAGGGAGAGACCGGGGAGCTGTTTTTT.

V is TRBV9 and J is TRBJ2-6; D remains unclear. V lost 3 bases, J lost 2 bases, and 12 bases lay in between. Germline loops: CDR1 SGDLS, CDR2 YYNGEE. The CDR3 is 16 amino acids. CDR3 amino acids: CASSGTLGTGANVLTF. DNA of the CDR3: TGTGCCAGCAGCGGAACACTGGGAACTGGGGCCAACGTCCTGACTTTC.

The gene calls are TRBV27 and TRBJ2-1; tentative D call: TRBD2 (6 bases). The CDR3 consists of 15 residues. Germline V gives CDR1 MNHEY, CDR2 SMNVEV (reference sequence). V dropped 1 base and J dropped 7 bases, with 14 bases sitting between them. In DNA, the CDR3 is TGTGCCAGCAGTTTATTGTGGGGGGAGATAAATGAGCAGTTCTTC. Protein sequence: CASSLLWGEINEQFF.

This chain links TRBV30 with TRBJ1-5; D is undetermined. The CDR3 sequence is 15 residues long. Per germline, CDR1 GTSNPN and CDR2 SVGIG (reference sequence). V lost 2 bases and J lost 3, with 14 bases in between. CDR3 DNA: TGTGCCTGGAGTTCAATGCGGACGATCAATCAGCCCCAGCATTTT. Protein sequence: CAWSSMRTINQPQHF.

This sequence joins TRBV7-2 and TRBJ1-5, with D maybe TRBD1 (6 bases). This CDR3 contains 15 residues. V shed 0 bases and J shed 7 bases, with 13 bases lying between them. CDR1 and CDR2 (germline): SGHTA, FQGNSA. In DNA form, the CDR3 reads TGTGCCAGCAGCTTAGCGGCAGTCGGGGGCCAGCCCCAGCATTTT. This translates into CASSLAAVGGQPQHF.

V is TRBV2 and J is TRBJ2-1, with D unresolved. Trimming stripped 7 bases from V and 4 bases from J, with 14 bases between. Germline CDR1 is SNHLY and CDR2 is FYNNEI. The length of the CDR3 is 14 residues. The CDR3 loop is CASTPTPQYNEQFF. DNA for the CDR3: TGTGCCAGCACCCCTACCCCACAGTACAATGAGCAGTTCTTC.

This clone was observed a single time. V and J are TRBV19 and TRBJ1-1, with TRBD1 matching 11 bases. CDR1 LNHDA and CDR2 SQIVND come from the germline V gene (reference sequence). CDR3 size: 16 residues. V dropped 7 bases and J dropped 2; count of bases not matched to a gene: 9. CDR3 amino acids: CASMGGQGVSNTEAFF. The CDR3 DNA is TGTGCCAGTATGGGGGGACAGGGGGTCTCCAACACTGAAGCTTTCTTT.

This clone was detected only once. This chain's CDR3 is CASSPRTDTGELFF. The CDR3 nucleotides are TGTGCCAGCAGCCCCCGGACCGACACCGGGGAGCTGTTTTTT. The rearrangement joins TRBV7-7 to TRBJ2-2, with D uncertain. This CDR3 contains 14 residues. Trimming shortened V by 5 bases and J by 3 bases, and 10 bases separated the two germline ends. CDR1 SSHAT and CDR2 FNYEAQ come from the germline V gene (reference sequence). The full variable domain, in which reference TRBV7-7 and TRBJ2-2 provide the parts outside the CDR3, is GAGVSQSPRYKVTKRGQDVTLRCDPISSHATLYWYQQALGQGPEFLTYFNYEAQPDKSGLPSDRFSAERPEGSISTLTIQRTEQRDSAMYRCASSPRTDTGELFFGEGSRLTVL.

This clone was detected only a few times. The chain joins TRBV12-5 to TRBJ2-1; 10 bases map to TRBD2. Germline-derived CDR1 and CDR2 are LGHNT and FRNRAP. J gave up 9 bases and V 4 bases, and 3 bases lay outside the gene matches. The CDR3 sequence is 13 residues long. Here the CDR3 reads CASGSSGRAEQFF. The CDR3 nucleotides are TGTGCTAGTGGTTCTAGCGGGAGAGCTGAGCAGTTCTTC. The entire variable domain, with the rest obtained from reference TRBV12-5 and TRBJ2-1, is as follows: DARVTQTPRHKVTEMGQEVTMRCQPILGHNTVFWYRQTMMQGLELLAYFRNRAPLDDSGMPKDRFSAEMPDATLATLKIQPSEPRDSAVYFCASGSSGRAEQFFGPGTRLTVL.

The gene calls are TRBV14 and TRBJ2-1, with D tentatively TRBD1 (6 bases). The CDR3 contains 18 residues. Trimming left V 5 bases short and J 2 bases short, with 22 bases between. Germline CDR1 is SGHDN and CDR2 is FVKESK. The CDR3 nucleotides read TGTGCCAGCAGCGAATTACGAAACAGGGTATTAACCTACAATGAGCAGTTCTTC. As protein: CASSELRNRVLTYNEQFF.

As to this clone: Other DNA sequences within the sample encode an identical CDR3. The chain carries TRBV19 and TRBJ1-5, with 8 bases that match TRBD1. The V and J ends lost 5 bases and 7 bases, in that order; junction bases with no gene match: 7. CDR3 length: 14 amino acids. The germline gives CDR1 LNHDA, CDR2 SQIVND (reference sequence). CDR3 sequence: CASSPGQGLQPQHF. The CDR3 coding sequence is TGTGCCAGTAGTCCAGGACAGGGCTTGCAGCCCCAGCATTTT.

This chain links TRBV19 with TRBJ1-2; D is uncertain. Germline assignment: CDR1 LNHDA and CDR2 SQIVND (reference sequence). The CDR3 extends over 14 amino acids. Trimming took off 2 bases at V and 4 bases at J, with 11 bases between the two ends. The CDR3 loop reads CASSISPDSYGYTF. DNA of the CDR3: TGTGCCAGTAGTATAAGTCCGGATAGCTATGGCTACACCTTC.